The rows below give T cell receptor beta chains drawn from one sample of a study of beta chain features in type 1 diabetes. Sequencing used immunoSEQ multiplex PCR; TCRdb keeps in-frame clones, though not all of them. The sample consists of 160,000 or so clones, approximately 10% of them appearing once. Sequenced input: central memory CD4+ T cells from blood. These receptor sequences come from a woman in her 30s with type 1 diabetes. CDR3s include the opening cysteine and the closing phenylalanine or tryptophan. Each record gives: D gene, J gene, V gene, clone size, CDR3 protein, CDR3 DNA. D genes are given only for firm matches. Where a row states a size, it is once, few, many or the class of an expanded clone; other rows omit it.

TRBD2 | TRBJ2-1 | TRBV11-2 | NA | CASSLVRTSGIGSEQFF | TGTGCCAGCAGCTTAGTACGGACTAGCGGGATAGGAAGTGAGCAGTTCTTC
TRBD1 | TRBJ1-2 | TRBV5-1 | NA | CASSLGQGINYGYTF | TGCGCCAGCAGCTTGGGACAGGGGATTAACTATGGCTACACCTTC
NA | TRBJ2-3 | TRBV4-2 | few | CASSQDRTTERDTQYF | TGTGCCAGCAGCCAAGATAGGACTACCGAACGTGATACGCAGTATTTT
NA | TRBJ1-1 | TRBV7-2 | few | CASSLIGRGYTEAFF | TGTGCCAGCAGCTTAATTGGCAGGGGATACACTGAAGCTTTCTTT
NA | TRBJ2-5 | TRBV29-1 | few | CSVEGGIETQYF | TGCAGCGTTGAAGGAGGAATAGAGACCCAGTACTTC
NA | TRBJ1-1 | TRBV2 | few | CASSERVFNTEAFF | TGTGCCAGCAGTGAGCGGGTCTTCAACACTGAAGCTTTCTTT
NA | TRBJ2-7 | TRBV19 | NA | CASSIITGYEQYF | TGTGCCAGTAGTATCATCACGGGTTACGAGCAGTACTTC
TRBD1 | TRBJ2-5 | TRBV19 | few | CASSLGQAVLETQYF | TGTGCCAGTAGTTTGGGACAGGCCGTATTGGAGACCCAGTACTTC
TRBD2 | TRBJ2-1 | TRBV7-3 | once | CASSLQLAGVGGEQFF | TGTGCCAGCAGCTTACAATTGGCGGGAGTCGGGGGTGAGCAGTTCTTC
NA | TRBJ1-1 | TRBV5-1 | NA | CASSWAPGLTNTEAFF | TGCGCCAGCAGCTGGGCTCCGGGACTTACGAACACTGAAGCTTTCTTT
NA | TRBJ2-1 | TRBV30 | few | CAWSVGGDNEQFF | TGTGCCTGGAGTGTTGGCGGAGATAATGAGCAGTTCTTC
TRBD1 | TRBJ1-1 | TRBV11-2 | NA | CASSSRIQGARRTEAFF | TGTGCCAGCAGCTCCCGAATACAGGGGGCGCGGAGAACTGAAGCTTTCTTT
TRBD1 | TRBJ1-2 | TRBV6-6 | NA | CASSEPGQGVYGYTF | TGTGCCAGCAGTGAGCCGGGACAGGGGGTCTATGGCTACACCTTC
NA | TRBJ1-1 | TRBV29-1 | few | CSGQNTEAFF | TGCAGCGGACAGAACACTGAAGCTTTCTTT
NA | TRBJ1-2 | TRBV30 | NA | CAWKRLYGYTF | TGTGCCTGGAAAAGACTCTATGGCTACACCTTC
NA | TRBJ2-2 | TRBV30 | few | CAWSLGTPGELFF | TGTGCCTGGAGTCTAGGGACACCCGGGGAGCTGTTTTTT
TRBD2 | TRBJ2-7 | TRBV4-1 | many | CASSLLANSYEQYF | TGCGCCAGCAGCCTACTAGCGAACTCCTACGAGCAGTACTTC
TRBD2 | TRBJ2-7 | TRBV6-6 | few | CASSRAGVYEQYF | TGTGCCAGCAGTCGAGCGGGAGTATACGAGCAGTACTTC
TRBD1 | TRBJ1-1 | TRBV28 | NA | CASSRTGGTEAFF | TGTGCCAGCAGTCGGACAGGGGGCACTGAAGCTTTCTTT
NA | TRBJ1-5 | TRBV5-1 | NA | CASSLGVGSNQPQHF | TGCGCCAGCAGCTTGGGAGTTGGTAGCAATCAGCCCCAGCATTTT
NA | TRBJ2-3 | TRBV11-3 | NA | CASTLSGGAASTDTQYF | TGTGCCAGCACCCTCTCCGGCGGGGCCGCTAGCACAGATACGCAGTATTTT
NA | TRBJ2-7 | TRBV6-1 | few | CASSETQAYEQYF | TGTGCCAGCAGTGAGACCCAGGCCTACGAGCAGTACTTC
NA | TRBJ2-1 | TRBV19 | NA | CAIRSGGYNEQFF | TGTGCCATTAGGTCCGGCGGGTATAATGAGCAGTTCTTC
NA | TRBJ2-7 | TRBV4-2 | few | CASSQGTKRGTEQYF | TGTGCCAGCAGCCAAGGTACCAAGAGGGGGACCGAGCAGTACTTC
NA | TRBJ1-2 | TRBV6-6 | few | CASSYSQAGNYGYTF | TGTGCCAGCAGTTACTCGCAAGCCGGTAACTATGGCTACACCTTC
TRBD2 | TRBJ2-1 | TRBV7-9 | few | CASSLAGLVAYNEQFF | TGTGCCAGCAGCTTAGCGGGACTAGTCGCCTACAATGAGCAGTTCTTC
TRBD1 | TRBJ2-7 | TRBV19 | few | CASKDITGVYEQYF | TGTGCCAGTAAGGACATAACAGGGGTCTACGAGCAGTACTTC
TRBD1 | TRBJ2-2 | TRBV5-1 | NA | CASSSGGAANTGELFF | TGCGCCAGCAGCTCAGGGGGTGCCGCGAACACCGGGGAGCTGTTTTTT
NA | TRBJ2-5 | TRBV5-1 | NA | CASSLGQSQETQYF | TGCGCCAGCAGCTTGGGGCAGTCACAAGAGACCCAGTACTTC
TRBD1 | TRBJ1-2 | TRBV7-9 | few | CASSLGQGLYGYTF | TGTGCCAGCAGTCTGGGACAGGGCCTCTATGGCTACACCTTC
NA | TRBJ2-3 | TRBV5-6 | few | CASSLGATDTQYF | TGTGCCAGCAGCTTGGGGGCCACAGATACGCAGTATTTT
NA | TRBJ1-1 | TRBV14 | few | CASSQVQGIVNEAFF | TGTGCCAGCAGCCAAGTGCAGGGTATAGTGAATGAAGCTTTCTTT
NA | TRBJ2-1 | TRBV10-3 | few | CAISPDSSWDEQFF | TGTGCCATCAGTCCGGACAGTTCTTGGGATGAGCAGTTCTTC
TRBD2 | TRBJ2-1 | TRBV5-6 | NA | CASSGTMALAANEQFF | TGTGCCAGCAGCGGAACTATGGCTCTAGCGGCCAATGAGCAGTTCTTC
NA | TRBJ1-1 | TRBV18 | NA | CASSPSTANTEAFF | TGTGCCAGCTCACCATCGACAGCGAACACTGAAGCTTTCTTT
NA | TRBJ1-5 | TRBV7-9 | NA | CASSLGGFNQPQHF | TGTGCCAGCAGCTTAGGGGGCTTCAATCAGCCCCAGCATTTT
TRBD1 | TRBJ1-5 | TRBV28 | NA | CASSTGGVGNQPQHF | TGTGCCAGCAGTACAGGGGGCGTCGGCAATCAGCCCCAGCATTTT